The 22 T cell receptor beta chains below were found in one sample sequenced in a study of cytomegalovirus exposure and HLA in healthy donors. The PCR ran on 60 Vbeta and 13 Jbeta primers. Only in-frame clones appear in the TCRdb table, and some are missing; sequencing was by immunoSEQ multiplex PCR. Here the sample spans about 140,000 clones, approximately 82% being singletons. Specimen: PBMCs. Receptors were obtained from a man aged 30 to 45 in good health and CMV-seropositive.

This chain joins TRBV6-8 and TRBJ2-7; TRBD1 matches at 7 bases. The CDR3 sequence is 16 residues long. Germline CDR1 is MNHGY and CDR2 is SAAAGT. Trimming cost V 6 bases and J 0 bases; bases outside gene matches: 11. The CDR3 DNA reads TGTGCCAGCAGCTCCGGACAGGTTTTTAGCTCCTACGAGCAGTACTTC. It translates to CASSSGQVFSSYEQYF.

CDR3 bases: TGTGCCAGCAGCAAGACAGACCCCTACGAGCAGTACTTC. It is translated as CASSKTDPYEQYF. The chain uses TRBV2 and TRBJ2-7; D is possibly TRBD1 (5 bases). V lost 6 bases and J lost 2, with 11 bases in between. Germline CDR1 and CDR2: SNHLY and FYNNEI. The CDR3 covers 13 residues.

In nucleotides, the CDR3 is TGCGCCAGCAGCCCTACTCCCTTAACAGATACGCAGTATTTT. Protein product: CASSPTPLTDTQYF. V is TRBV4-1 and J is TRBJ2-3; D gene ambiguous. Between the trimmed V and J ends, which lost 4 bases and 3 bases, there was a span of 11 bases. The CDR3 totals 14 residues. Germline lookup yields CDR1 MGHRA and CDR2 YSYEKL.

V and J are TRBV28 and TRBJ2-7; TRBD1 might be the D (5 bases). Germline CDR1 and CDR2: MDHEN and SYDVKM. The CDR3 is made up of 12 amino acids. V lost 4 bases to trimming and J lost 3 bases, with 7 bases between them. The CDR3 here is CASSSGNYEQYF. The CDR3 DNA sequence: TGTGCCAGCAGTTCAGGGAACTACGAGCAGTACTTC.

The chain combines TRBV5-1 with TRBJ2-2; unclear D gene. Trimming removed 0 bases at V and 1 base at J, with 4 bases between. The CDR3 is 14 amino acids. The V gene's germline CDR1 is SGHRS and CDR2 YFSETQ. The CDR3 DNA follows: TGCGCCAGCAGCTTGGAGAGGAACACCGGGGAGCTGTTTTTT. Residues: CASSLERNTGELFF.

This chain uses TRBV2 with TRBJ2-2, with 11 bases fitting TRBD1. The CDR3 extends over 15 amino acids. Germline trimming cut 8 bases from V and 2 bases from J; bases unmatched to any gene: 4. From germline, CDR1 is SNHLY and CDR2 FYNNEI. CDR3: CASLGTGGNTGELFF. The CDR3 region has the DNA TGTGCCAGCCTTGGGACAGGGGGAAACACCGGGGAGCTGTTTTTT. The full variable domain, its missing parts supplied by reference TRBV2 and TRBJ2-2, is EPEVTQTPSHQVTQMGQEVILRCVPISNHLYFYWYRQILGQKVEFLVSFYNNEISEKSEIFDDQFSVERPDGSNFTLKIRSTKLEDSAMYFCASLGTGGNTGELFFGEGSRLTVL.

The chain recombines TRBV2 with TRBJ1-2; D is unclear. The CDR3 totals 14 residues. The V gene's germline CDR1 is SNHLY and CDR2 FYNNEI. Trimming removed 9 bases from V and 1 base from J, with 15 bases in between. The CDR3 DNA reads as TGTGCCAGAGAGTTTAGCTCGTTTAACTATGGCTACACCTTC. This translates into CAREFSSFNYGYTF.

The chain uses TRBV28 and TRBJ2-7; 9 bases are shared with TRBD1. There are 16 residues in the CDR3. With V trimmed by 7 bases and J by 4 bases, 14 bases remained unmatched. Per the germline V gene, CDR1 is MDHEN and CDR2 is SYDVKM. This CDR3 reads CASKAGGQGFEYEQYF. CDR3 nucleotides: TGTGCCAGCAAGGCGGGCGGACAGGGGTTCGAGTACGAGCAGTACTTC.

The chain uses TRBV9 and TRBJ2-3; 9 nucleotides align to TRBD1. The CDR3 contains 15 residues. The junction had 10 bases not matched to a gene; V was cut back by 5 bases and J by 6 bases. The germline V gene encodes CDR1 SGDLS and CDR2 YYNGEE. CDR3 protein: CASRSGTGTWDTQYF. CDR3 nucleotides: TGTGCCAGCAGGTCCGGGACAGGGACGTGGGATACGCAGTATTTT.

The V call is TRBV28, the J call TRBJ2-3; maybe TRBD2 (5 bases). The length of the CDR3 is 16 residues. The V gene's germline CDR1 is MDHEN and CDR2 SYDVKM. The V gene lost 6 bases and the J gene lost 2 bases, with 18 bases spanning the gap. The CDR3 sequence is CASSSPSEEITDTQYF. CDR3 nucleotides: TGTGCCAGCAGCTCCCCATCGGAGGAGATCACAGATACGCAGTATTTT.

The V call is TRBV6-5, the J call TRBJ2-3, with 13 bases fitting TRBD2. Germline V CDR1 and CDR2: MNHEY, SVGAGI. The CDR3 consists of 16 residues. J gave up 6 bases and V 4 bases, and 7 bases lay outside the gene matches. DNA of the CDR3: TGTGCCAGCAGTTCCGGACTAGCGGGAGTGTCGGATACGCAGTATTTT. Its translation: CASSSGLAGVSDTQYF.

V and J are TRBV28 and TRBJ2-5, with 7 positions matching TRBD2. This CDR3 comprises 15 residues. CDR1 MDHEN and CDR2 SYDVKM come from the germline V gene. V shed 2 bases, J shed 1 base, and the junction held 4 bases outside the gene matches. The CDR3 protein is CASSLRRGVQETQYF. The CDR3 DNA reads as TGTGCCAGCAGTTTACGTCGGGGGGTCCAAGAGACCCAGTACTTC.

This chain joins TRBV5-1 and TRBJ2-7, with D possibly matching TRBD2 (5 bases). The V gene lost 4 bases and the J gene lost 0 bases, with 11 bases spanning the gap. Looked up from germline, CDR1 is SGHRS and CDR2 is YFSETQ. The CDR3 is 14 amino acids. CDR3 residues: CASSPPTSSYEQYF. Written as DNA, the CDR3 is TGCGCCAGCAGCCCTCCTACTAGCTCCTACGAGCAGTACTTC.

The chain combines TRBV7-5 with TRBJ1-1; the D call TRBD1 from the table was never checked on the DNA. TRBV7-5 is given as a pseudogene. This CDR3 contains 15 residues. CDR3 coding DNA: TGTGTCAGAAGCACAAACAGGGTTGCTACCACTGAAGCTTTCTTT. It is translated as CVRSTNRVATTEAFF.

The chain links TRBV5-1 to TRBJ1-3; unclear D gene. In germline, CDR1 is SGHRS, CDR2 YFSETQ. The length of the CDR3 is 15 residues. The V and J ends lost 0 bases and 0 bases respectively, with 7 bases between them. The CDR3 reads CASSLDVSSGNTIYF. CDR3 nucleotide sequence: TGCGCCAGCAGCTTGGACGTGAGCTCTGGAAACACCATATATTTT.

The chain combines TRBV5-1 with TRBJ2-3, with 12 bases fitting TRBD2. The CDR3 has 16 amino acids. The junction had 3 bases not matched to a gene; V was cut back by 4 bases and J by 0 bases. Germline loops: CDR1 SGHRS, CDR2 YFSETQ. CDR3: CASSIGTSGSTDTQYF. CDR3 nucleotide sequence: TGCGCCAGCAGCATAGGGACTAGCGGGAGCACAGATACGCAGTATTTT.

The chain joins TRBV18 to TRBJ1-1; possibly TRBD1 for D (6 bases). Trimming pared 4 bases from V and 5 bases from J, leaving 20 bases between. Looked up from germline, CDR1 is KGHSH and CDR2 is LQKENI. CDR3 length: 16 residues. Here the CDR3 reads CASSLTDSGGGTEAFF. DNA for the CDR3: TGTGCCAGCTCACTTACCGACTCGGGAGGGGGGACTGAAGCTTTCTTT.

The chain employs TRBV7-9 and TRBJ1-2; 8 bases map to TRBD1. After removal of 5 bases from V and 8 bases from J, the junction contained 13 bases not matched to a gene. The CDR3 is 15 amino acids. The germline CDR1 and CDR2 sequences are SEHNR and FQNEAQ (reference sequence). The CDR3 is CASSQGTGTGTGYTF. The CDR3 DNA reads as TGTGCCAGCAGCCAAGGAACAGGGACAGGAACAGGCTACACCTTC.

The CDR3 loop reads CASSLAGGDSYEQYF. The DNA of the CDR3 is TGTGCCAGCAGTTTAGCCGGCGGAGACTCCTACGAGCAGTACTTC. This sequence joins TRBV27 and TRBJ2-7; no clear D gene. Germline-derived CDR1 and CDR2 are MNHEY and SMNVEV (reference sequence). Trimming pared 2 bases from V and 0 bases from J, leaving 11 bases between. The CDR3 consists of 15 residues.

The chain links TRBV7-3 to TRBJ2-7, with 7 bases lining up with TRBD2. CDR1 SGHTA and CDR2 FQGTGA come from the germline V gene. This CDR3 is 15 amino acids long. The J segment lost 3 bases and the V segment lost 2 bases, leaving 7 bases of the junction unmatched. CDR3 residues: CASSLLAGEGYEQYF. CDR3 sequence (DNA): TGTGCCAGCAGCTTACTTGCGGGGGAGGGCTACGAGCAGTACTTC.

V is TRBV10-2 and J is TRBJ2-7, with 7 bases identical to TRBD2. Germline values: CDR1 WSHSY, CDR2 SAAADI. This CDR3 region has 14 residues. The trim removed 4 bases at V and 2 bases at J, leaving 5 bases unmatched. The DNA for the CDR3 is TGCGCCAGCAGTGTAGCGGGTGAAACCTACGAGCAGTACTTC. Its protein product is CASSVAGETYEQYF.

CDR3 sequence reads: CATSRDVSFTEAFF. Here the CDR3 DNA reads TGTGCCACCAGCAGAGATGTTAGTTTCACTGAAGCTTTCTTT. This rearrangement joins TRBV15 to TRBJ1-1; D call uncertain. The V and J ends lost 0 bases and 4 bases respectively, with 9 bases between them. The CDR3 runs 14 residues. Germline CDR1 is LNHNV and CDR2 is YYDKDF (reference sequence).